One and the same sample provided the 10 T cell receptor beta chains below, sequenced in a study of T cells in Graves' hyperthyroidism and ophthalmopathy. RNA transcripts served as the template for amplifying TCR beta CDR3 regions. With the HTBI primer set, the TCR CDR3 went through a first round of RT-PCR. A single record per CDR3 protein comes from TCRdb applying MiXCR to the multiplex PCR reads. The sample has roughly 510,000 distinct CDR3 sequences, around 20% seen once. The sequenced sample consisted of blood. The receptors originated from a man younger than 30 with Graves' hyperthyroidism.

This sequence joins TRBV28 and TRBJ2-5; the match to TRBD2 covers 14 bases. CDR1 is MDHEN, CDR2 SYDVKM, per germline. The CDR3 loop spans 14 amino acids. Losses at the gene ends were 10 bases for V and 3 bases for J; bases not matched to a gene: 4. The CDR3 here is CATMGLAGEETQYF. For the CDR3, the DNA is TGTGCCACCATGGGACTAGCGGGAGAAGAGACCCAGTACTTC.

This clonotype has a count of ten or more. The CDR3 sequence: CASSFSAGQGMNTEAFF. Here the CDR3 DNA reads TGCGCCAGCAGCTTCTCCGCGGGACAGGGGATGAACACTGAAGCTTTCTTT. The chain is built from TRBV5-1 and TRBJ1-1, with 10 bases lining up with TRBD1. Germline V CDR1 and CDR2: SGHRS, YFSETQ. CDR3 length: 17 residues. The J segment lost 0 bases and the V segment lost 2 bases, leaving 7 bases of the junction unmatched.

The sample holds many counts of this clonotype. The chain links TRBV7-8 to TRBJ2-5; 9 nucleotides line up with TRBD2. The ends lost 4 bases at V and 5 bases at J; junction bases unmatched: 2. The CDR3 totals 13 residues. Germline values: CDR1 SGHVS, CDR2 FQNEAQ. For the CDR3, the DNA is TGTGCCAGCAGCTCCGGACTAGCGGAGACCCAGTACTTC. Encoded protein: CASSSGLAETQYF.

V usage is TRBV30 and J usage is TRBJ1-5; D ambiguous. The CDR3 extends over 13 amino acids. The V end was cut by 4 bases, the J end by 3 bases, with 10 bases between. Germline values: CDR1 GTSNPN, CDR2 SVGIG (reference sequence). CDR3 sequence (DNA): TGTGCCTGGACCGACGGATTCAATCAGCCCCAGCATTTT. It codes for CAWTDGFNQPQHF.

This clonotype was found many times. The chain links TRBV7-2 to TRBJ1-5, with D unresolved. This CDR3 has 15 residues. Trimming removed 3 bases from V and 0 bases from J, with 9 bases in between. CDR1 and CDR2 from the germline V gene are SGHTA and FQGNSA. The CDR3 bases are TGTGCCAGCAGCTTGACACCTTATAGCAATCAGCCCCAGCATTTT. This sequence encodes CASSLTPYSNQPQHF.

This clonotype was counted only a few times. The J gene is TRBJ2-4, the V gene TRBV7-8, with 7 nucleotides matching TRBD1. Losses at the gene ends were 1 base for V and 7 bases for J; bases not matched to a gene: 4. The germline gives CDR1 SGHVS, CDR2 FQNEAQ. The CDR3 has 14 residues. The CDR3 DNA is TGTGCCAGCAGCTTAGTGGGCAGGGGGAACATTCAGTACTTC. Amino acid sequence: CASSLVGRGNIQYF.

This clonotype has at least ten counts. The rearrangement uses TRBV24-1 and TRBJ2-1; 9 positions match TRBD2. The CDR3 totals 14 residues. Looked up from germline, CDR1 is KGHDR and CDR2 is SFDVKD. The junction had 5 bases not matched to a gene; V was cut back by 7 bases and J by 5 bases. The chain's CDR3 is CATSASGVNNEQFF. For the CDR3, the DNA is TGTGCCACCAGCGCTAGCGGGGTGAACAATGAGCAGTTCTTC.

There are many counts of this clonotype. This rearrangement joins TRBV27 to TRBJ1-2; TRBD1 is a possible D gene (6 bases). The CDR3 is 15 residues long. V lost 5 bases and J 2 bases, leaving 15 bases between the germline ends. Germline assignment: CDR1 MNHEY and CDR2 SMNVEV (reference sequence). The CDR3 protein is CASSATGWGNYGYTF. As DNA, the CDR3 is TGTGCCAGCAGTGCAACAGGGTGGGGGAACTATGGCTACACCTTC.

V is TRBV15 and J is TRBJ2-5; unclear D gene. Per germline, CDR1 LNHNV and CDR2 YYDKDF (reference sequence). The CDR3 has 13 residues. With 5 bases removed from V and 0 bases from J, the gap between germline ends came to 7 bases. CDR3 sequence reads: CATSDKYQETQYF. As DNA, the CDR3 is TGTGCCACCAGCGACAAGTACCAAGAGACCCAGTACTTC.

Worth noting for this clonotype: Mismatch with germline at one junction end may stem from a read error. The chain recombines TRBV7-7 with TRBJ2-7; D may match TRBD1 or TRBD2 (6 bases each). This CDR3 spans 15 amino acids. CDR1 SSHAT and CDR2 FNYEAQ come from the germline V gene (reference sequence). The CDR3 reads CASSLSAGHSYEQYF. The CDR3 region has the DNA TGTGCTAGCAGCTTATCGGCGGGACACTCCTACGAGCAGTACTTC. The whole variable domain, remainder taken from reference TRBV7-7 and TRBJ2-7, is GAGVSQSPRYKVTKRGQDVTLRCDPISSHATLYWYQQALGQGPEFLTYFNYEAQPDKSGLPSDRFSAERPEGSISTLTIQRTEQRDSAMYRCASSLSAGHSYEQYFGPGTRLTVT.